This passage covers 32 T cell receptor beta chains from one sample sequenced in a study of T-cell reconstitution after alpha-beta-depleted transplantation in children. Preparation of the TCRbeta library used unique molecular identifiers. One entry per CDR3 protein, called by TCRdb with MiXCR from the PCR reads. The profile shows hundreds of thousands of distinct CDR3 sequences, 9.9% of them singletons. Source: PBMCs from the stem cell graft donor, taken from the stem cell graft. Source of these receptors: a human donor who donated a stem cell graft to a child with SCID.

The chain is built from TRBV20-1 and TRBJ2-7; 9 positions match TRBD2. The CDR3 totals 17 residues. Germline CDR1 is DFQATT and CDR2 is SNEGSKA (reference sequence). The trim removed 6 bases at V and 4 bases at J, leaving 19 bases unmatched. DNA of the CDR3: TGCAGTGCCAGAAATAGAAGCGGGGGGACCGTGGAGTACGAGCAGTACTTC. Protein: CSARNRSGGTVEYEQYF.

In this sample, this clonotype turned up many times. The V gene is TRBV5-1, the J gene TRBJ2-1; TRBD2 is a possible D gene (6 bases). V gave up 0 bases and J gave up 5 bases, with 12 bases separating them. The CDR3 has 15 amino acids. Germline-derived CDR1 and CDR2 are SGHRS and YFSETQ. CDR3 protein: CASSLDGRGHNEQFF. As DNA, the CDR3 is TGCGCCAGCAGCTTGGATGGGCGGGGCCACAATGAGCAGTTCTTC.

In its sample, this clonotype was seen many times. This sequence joins TRBV12-3 or TRBV12-4 and TRBJ2-3, with a weak D call TRBD2 (6 bases). V lost 6 bases and J lost 7, with 20 bases in between. The CDR3 is 15 residues long. CDR3 amino acids: CASRASAGTAHTQYF. CDR3 nucleotide sequence: TGTGCCAGCAGGGCCTCGGCGGGGACTGCTCATACGCAGTATTTT.

CDR3 sequence: CASRVQGAVGNTIYF. In DNA form, the CDR3 reads TGTGCCAGCAGGGTACAGGGGGCGGTCGGAAACACCATATATTTT. J is TRBJ1-3 and V is TRBV12-3 or TRBV12-4; TRBD1 matches 9 bases. CDR3 size: 15 residues. V trimming: 6 bases; J trimming: 4 bases; junction bases outside the gene matches: 7.

This clonotype was counted between two and nine times. This sequence joins TRBV4-2 and TRBJ2-1, with TRBD2 identical over 11 bases. Germline V lookup: CDR1 LGHNA, CDR2 YNFKEQ. Losses at the gene ends were 0 bases for V and 4 bases for J; bases not matched to a gene: 8. The CDR3 is made up of 18 amino acids. CDR3 amino acids: CASSQDPPLAGGYNEQFF. CDR3 DNA sequence: TGTGCCAGCAGCCAAGATCCCCCCCTAGCGGGGGGTTACAATGAGCAGTTCTTC.

This clonotype was detected ten times or more. The chain recombines TRBV29-1 with TRBJ1-3, with TRBD1 identical over 7 bases. The CDR3 loop spans 14 amino acids. Germline lookup yields CDR1 SQVTM and CDR2 ANQGSEA. V lost 4 bases, J lost 3 bases, and 6 bases stayed unmatched. The CDR3 sequence is CSVGLGQVGNTIYF. For the CDR3, the DNA is TGCAGCGTTGGTCTTGGACAGGTTGGAAACACCATATATTTT.

In its sample, this clonotype was seen many times. J is TRBJ2-2 and V is TRBV3-1, with no clear D. Trimming took off 1 base at V and 7 bases at J, with 4 bases between the two ends. This CDR3 region has 12 residues. From germline, CDR1 is LGHDT and CDR2 YNNKEL (reference sequence). For the CDR3, the DNA is TGTGCCAGCAGCCAAGGAGACGGGGAGCTGTTTTTT. It codes for CASSQGDGELFF. Looking up the rest from reference TRBV3-1 and TRBJ2-2 gives the full variable domain: DTAVSQTPKYLVTQMGNDKSIKCEQNLGHDTMYWYKQDSKKFLKIMFSYNNKELIINETVPNRFSPKSPDKAHLNLHINSLELGDSAVYFCASSQGDGELFFGEGSRLTVL.

This clonotype was observed a handful of times. The rearrangement joins TRBV12-3 or TRBV12-4 to TRBJ1-1; 11 bases match TRBD1. V gave up 7 bases and J gave up 5 bases; unmatched junction bases: 9. The CDR3 covers 15 residues. Written as DNA, the CDR3 is TGTGCCAGCATCCCCGGGACAGGGGGTGGTACTGAAGCTTTCTTT. As protein: CASIPGTGGGTEAFF.

The chain employs TRBV12-3 or TRBV12-4 and TRBJ1-5; no clear D. With 2 bases removed from V and 2 bases from J, the gap between germline ends came to 7 bases. The length of the CDR3 is 14 residues. The CDR3 here is CASSLLRGNQPQHF. In nucleotides, the CDR3 is TGTGCCAGCAGTTTATTAAGGGGCAATCAGCCCCAGCATTTT.

This chain connects TRBV5-1 to TRBJ2-7; TRBD2 is a possible D gene (5 bases). Trimming took off 7 bases at V and 3 bases at J, with 11 bases between the two ends. This CDR3 is 12 amino acids long. The germline V gene encodes CDR1 SGHRS and CDR2 YFSETQ. The CDR3, as DNA: TGCGCCAGCGGAGGCGGTCTCTACGAGCAGTACTTC. Translating gives CASGGGLYEQYF.

This clonotype turned up a few times. The chain carries TRBV12-3 or TRBV12-4 and TRBJ1-5; D possibly corresponds to TRBD1 (5 bases). The CDR3 is 16 amino acids. V was pared by 5 bases and J by 3 bases, with 17 bases between. The CDR3 DNA is TGTGCCAGCAGTCCACTGGGGGGTGGCCTCAATCAGCCCCAGCATTTT. It translates to CASSPLGGGLNQPQHF.

The genes are TRBV4-2 and TRBJ2-7, with TRBD2 matching over 12 bases. The junction had 5 bases not matched to a gene; V was cut back by 3 bases and J by 5 bases. The CDR3 has 15 residues. Germline CDR1 LGHNA, CDR2 YNFKEQ. The DNA of the CDR3 is TGTGCCAGCAGCCATCGGACTAGCGGGGTCAACGAGCAGTACTTC. Encoded protein: CASSHRTSGVNEQYF.

This clonotype showed up just a few times. Written as DNA, the CDR3 is TGCAGCGTTGAAGAGGGGAGGGGGGGAAACACTGAAGCTTTCTTT. Encoded protein: CSVEEGRGGNTEAFF. The V gene is TRBV29-1, the J gene TRBJ1-1, with a weak D call TRBD1 (6 bases). The CDR3 length is 15 residues. With 0 bases removed from V and 2 bases from J, the gap between germline ends came to 13 bases. CDR1 is SQVTM and CDR2 is ANQGSEA in the germline V gene.

This chain joins TRBV12-3 or TRBV12-4 and TRBJ1-5; TRBD1 might be the D (6 bases). There are 12 residues in the CDR3. V lost 7 bases and J 7 bases, leaving 11 bases between the germline ends. CDR3 nucleotide sequence: TGTGCCAGCACCCAGCAGGGGCAGCCCCAGCATTTT. It specifies CASTQQGQPQHF.

This clonotype appeared many times. The chain is built from TRBV29-1 and TRBJ2-3; 7 bases match TRBD1. Per germline, CDR1 SQVTM and CDR2 ANQGSEA. The CDR3 length is 12 residues. V shed 5 bases and J 5 bases; nucleotides not matched to a gene: 4. The CDR3 DNA sequence: TGCAGCGTTTACCAGGGGGTAGATACGCAGTATTTT. Amino acid sequence: CSVYQGVDTQYF.

The V call is TRBV19, the J call TRBJ1-2, with TRBD1 as a possible D gene (6 bases). V gave up 1 base and J gave up 4 bases, with 16 bases separating them. The CDR3 length is 16 residues. The germline CDR1 and CDR2 sequences are LNHDA and SQIVND (reference sequence). This chain's CDR3 is CASSIAQVKGGYGYTF. The CDR3 nucleotides read TGTGCCAGTAGTATAGCCCAGGTAAAAGGGGGCTATGGCTACACCTTC.

This clonotype showed up just a few times. V and J are TRBV15 and TRBJ1-5; D is unresolved. The V end was cut by 5 bases, the J end by 3 bases, with 17 bases between. The CDR3 has 16 amino acids. In germline, CDR1 is LNHNV, CDR2 YYDKDF (reference sequence). CDR3 nucleotide sequence: TGTGCCACCAGCGAGGCTGGCAGTCAGCCCAATCAGCCCCAGCATTTT. Amino acids: CATSEAGSQPNQPQHF.

This clonotype was counted a few times. The V gene is TRBV29-1, the J gene TRBJ2-5; TRBD2 might be the D (5 bases). From germline, CDR1 is SQVTM and CDR2 ANQGSEA. The V end was cut by 5 bases, the J end by 2 bases, with 12 bases between. The CDR3 has 13 amino acids. The CDR3 DNA sequence: TGCAGCGTTACCGGACTGGGACAAGAGACCCAGTACTTC. It is translated as CSVTGLGQETQYF.

V is TRBV4-2 and J is TRBJ2-1, with D possibly being TRBD2 (6 bases). The V end lost 7 bases, the J end lost 2 bases, and 9 bases lay between the germline ends. CDR1 LGHNA and CDR2 YNFKEQ come from the germline V gene. CDR3 length: 13 amino acids. CDR3 loop: CASTGLTYNEQFF. CDR3 coding DNA: TGTGCCAGCACTGGACTAACCTACAATGAGCAGTTCTTC.

The rearrangement links TRBV7-2 to TRBJ2-1, with unresolved D. Germline V gives CDR1 SGHTA, CDR2 FQGNSA. V lost 5 bases and J 0 bases, leaving 11 bases between the germline ends. The CDR3 totals 15 residues. The CDR3 sequence: CASSPTPVSYNEQFF. The CDR3 nucleotides are TGTGCCAGCAGCCCGACACCAGTCTCCTACAATGAGCAGTTCTTC.

Many counts were recorded for this clonotype. The chain carries TRBV7-8 and TRBJ2-7; 16 positions agree with TRBD2. The CDR3 consists of 16 residues. After removal of 5 bases from V and 2 bases from J, the junction contained 3 bases not matched to a gene. Germline CDR1 SGHVS, CDR2 FQNEAQ. CDR3 in amino acids: CASSPGTSGRAYEQYF. The DNA for the CDR3 is TGTGCCAGCAGCCCCGGGACTAGCGGGAGGGCCTACGAGCAGTACTTC.

This clonotype was seen more than once but under ten times. The rearrangement uses TRBV3-1 and TRBJ1-3; D unresolved. CDR3 length equals 17 residues. Germline CDR1 and CDR2: LGHDT and YNNKEL (reference sequence). The V end lost 0 bases, the J end lost 3 bases, and 15 bases lay between the germline ends. The CDR3 DNA follows: TGTGCCAGCAGCCAAGATAACGGCAGACCCCTTGGAAACACCATATATTTT. This sequence encodes CASSQDNGRPLGNTIYF.

The chain couples TRBV10-3 to TRBJ2-2; the D gene is possibly TRBD1 (5 bases). The V end lost 5 bases, the J end lost 1 base, and 11 bases lay between the germline ends. The CDR3 totals 15 residues. Germline-derived CDR1 and CDR2 are ENHRY and SYGVKD. CDR3 in DNA: TGTGCCATCAGTTTAAGACAGCTGAACACCGGGGAGCTGTTTTTT. It encodes CAISLRQLNTGELFF.

This clonotype was counted only a few times. V and J are TRBV7-9 and TRBJ1-2, with D unresolved. The CDR3 covers 14 residues. The V gene's germline CDR1 is SEHNR and CDR2 FQNEAQ (reference sequence). With 1 base removed from V and 4 bases from J, the gap between germline ends came to 10 bases. CDR3 in amino acids: CASSLGQNLYGYTF. The CDR3 nucleotides read TGTGCCAGCAGCTTAGGTCAGAACCTCTATGGCTACACCTTC.

Only a few counts were recorded for this clonotype. The rearrangement uses TRBV12-3 or TRBV12-4 and TRBJ1-5; D gene ambiguous. This CDR3 has 18 residues. V shed 3 bases and J shed 0 bases, with 18 bases lying between them. In DNA, the CDR3 is TGTGCCAGCAGTTTTGGTTCTCAGAGGTTTTATAGCAATCAGCCCCAGCATTTT. It translates to CASSFGSQRFYSNQPQHF.

This clonotype has only a few counts. The chain is built from TRBV11-2 and TRBJ1-6, with TRBD1 matching over 7 bases. This CDR3 has 14 residues. Germline V gene data show CDR1 as SGHAT and CDR2 as FQNNGV. The junction had 7 bases not matched to a gene; V was cut back by 0 bases and J by 14 bases. CDR3: CASSLEGTALTLHF. As DNA, the CDR3 is TGTGCCAGCAGCTTAGAAGGGACAGCCCTTACCCTCCACTTT.

V is TRBV12-3 or TRBV12-4 and J is TRBJ1-4; the match to TRBD1 covers 9 bases. With V trimmed by 6 bases and J by 8 bases, 10 bases remained unmatched. The CDR3 consists of 15 residues. The chain's CDR3 is CASSPGDREREKLFF. In DNA form, the CDR3 reads TGTGCCAGCAGCCCCGGGGACAGGGAACGGGAAAAACTGTTTTTT.

Many counts were recorded for this clonotype. The CDR3 region is CASSVPSGGYNEQFF. CDR3 DNA: TGTGCCAGCAGTGTCCCTAGCGGGGGATACAATGAGCAGTTCTTC. The chain joins TRBV2 to TRBJ2-1; 10 nucleotides line up with TRBD2. CDR1 is SNHLY and CDR2 is FYNNEI in the germline V gene. The V gene end was trimmed by 4 bases and the J gene end by 4 bases; junction bases not matched to a gene: 4. The CDR3 length is 15 residues.

This clonotype came up many times. The chain combines TRBV28 with TRBJ1-6, with D possibly TRBD1 on 5 matching bases. V dropped 5 bases and J dropped 11 bases, with 16 bases sitting between them. Germline V gene lookup returns CDR1 MDHEN and CDR2 SYDVKM. CDR3 size: 14 residues. CDR3 sequence reads: CASSPPGTYPPLHF. The DNA for the CDR3 is TGTGCCAGCAGTCCACCCGGGACTTACCCACCCCTCCACTTT. Filled out from reference TRBV28 and TRBJ1-6, the complete variable domain reads DVKVTQSSRYLVKRTGEKVFLECVQDMDHENMFWYRQDPGLGLRLIYFSYDVKMKEKGDIPEGYSVSREKKERFSLILESASTNQTSMYLCASSPPGTYPPLHFGNGTRLTVT.

There are a few counts of this clonotype. V usage is TRBV20-1 and J usage is TRBJ1-6; TRBD1 agrees at 7 bases. Trimming removed 4 bases from V and 7 bases from J; junction bases left unmatched: 7. This CDR3 contains 14 residues. From germline, CDR1 is DFQATT and CDR2 SNEGSKA (reference sequence). The CDR3 nucleotides read TGCAGTGCTACAGACAGGGCCCCGAATTCACCCCTCCACTTT. It specifies CSATDRAPNSPLHF.

This sequence joins TRBV11-2 and TRBJ2-3, with TRBD2 matching 13 bases. The CDR3 runs to 18 residues. Trimming cost V 1 base and J 5 bases; bases outside gene matches: 9. Germline V gene sequence: CDR1 SGHAT, CDR2 FQNNGV. CDR3 nucleotides: TGTGCCAGCAGCTTAGGCCCTACTAGCGGGGGGGCAGTAGATACGCAGTATTTT. Translating gives CASSLGPTSGGAVDTQYF.

This clonotype has more than one count but fewer than ten. V is TRBV4-1 and J is TRBJ1-1; the D gene is possibly TRBD1 (6 bases). V dropped 4 bases and J dropped 1 base, with 13 bases sitting between them. Germline loops: CDR1 MGHRA, CDR2 YSYEKL. The length of the CDR3 is 15 residues. CDR3 coding DNA: TGCGCCAGCAGCCGTCAAGGGGGGTCGAACACTGAAGCTTTCTTT. This encodes CASSRQGGSNTEAFF.